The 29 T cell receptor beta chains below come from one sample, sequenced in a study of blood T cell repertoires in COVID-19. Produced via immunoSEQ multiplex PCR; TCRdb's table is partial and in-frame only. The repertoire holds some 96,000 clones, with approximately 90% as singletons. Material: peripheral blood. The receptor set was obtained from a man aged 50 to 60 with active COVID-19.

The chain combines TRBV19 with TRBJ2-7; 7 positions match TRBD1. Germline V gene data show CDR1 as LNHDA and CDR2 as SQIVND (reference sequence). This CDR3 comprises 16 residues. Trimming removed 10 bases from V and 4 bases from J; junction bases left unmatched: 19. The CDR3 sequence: CATAIRKGAFVYEQYF. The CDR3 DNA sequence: TGTGCCACCGCAATTAGGAAGGGGGCGTTTGTATACGAGCAGTACTTC.

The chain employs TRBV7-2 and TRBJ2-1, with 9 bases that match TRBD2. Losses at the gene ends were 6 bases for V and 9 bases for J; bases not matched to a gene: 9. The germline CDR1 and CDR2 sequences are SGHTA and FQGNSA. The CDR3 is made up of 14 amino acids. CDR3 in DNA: TGTGCCAGCAGGAGGCGGGGGGGAACTATTGAGCAGTTCTTC. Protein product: CASRRRGGTIEQFF.

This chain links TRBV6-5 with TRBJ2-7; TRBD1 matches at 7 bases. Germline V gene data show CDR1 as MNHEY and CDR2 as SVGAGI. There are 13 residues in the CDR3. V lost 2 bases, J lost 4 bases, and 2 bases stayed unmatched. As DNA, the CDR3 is TGTGCCAGCAGTTACCGACAGGGTTACGAGCAGTACGTC. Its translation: CASSYRQGYEQYV.

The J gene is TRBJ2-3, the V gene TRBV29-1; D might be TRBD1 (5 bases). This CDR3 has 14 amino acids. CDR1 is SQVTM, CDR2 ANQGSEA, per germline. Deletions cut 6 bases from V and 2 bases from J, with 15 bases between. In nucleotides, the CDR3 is TGCAGCGTGACGCAGGACACAGCCACAGATACGCAGTATTTT. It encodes CSVTQDTATDTQYF.

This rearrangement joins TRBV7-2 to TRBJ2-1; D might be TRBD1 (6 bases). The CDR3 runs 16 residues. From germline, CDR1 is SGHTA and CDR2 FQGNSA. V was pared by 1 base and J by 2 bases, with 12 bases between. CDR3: CASSLVGDKAYNEQFF. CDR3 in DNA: TGTGCCAGCAGCTTAGTTGGGGACAAGGCCTACAATGAGCAGTTCTTC.

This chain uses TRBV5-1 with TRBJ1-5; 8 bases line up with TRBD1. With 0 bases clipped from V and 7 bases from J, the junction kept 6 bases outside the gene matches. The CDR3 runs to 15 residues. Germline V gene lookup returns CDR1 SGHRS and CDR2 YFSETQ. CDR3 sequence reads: CASSLAGGLRQPQHF. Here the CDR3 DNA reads TGCGCCAGCAGCTTGGCAGGGGGCCTCCGCCAGCCCCAGCATTTT.

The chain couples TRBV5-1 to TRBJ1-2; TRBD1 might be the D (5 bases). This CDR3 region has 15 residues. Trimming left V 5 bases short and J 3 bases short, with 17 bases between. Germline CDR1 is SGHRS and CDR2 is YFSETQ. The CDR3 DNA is TGCGCCAGCAGGGCGGGAGTTCCGGGGGACTATGGCTACACCTTC. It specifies CASRAGVPGDYGYTF. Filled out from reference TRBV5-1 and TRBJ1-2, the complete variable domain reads KAGVTQTPRYLIKTRGQQVTLSCSPISGHRSVSWYQQTPGQGLQFLFEYFSETQRNKGNFPGRFSGRQFSNSRSEMNVSTLELGDSALYLCASRAGVPGDYGYTFGSGTRLTVV.

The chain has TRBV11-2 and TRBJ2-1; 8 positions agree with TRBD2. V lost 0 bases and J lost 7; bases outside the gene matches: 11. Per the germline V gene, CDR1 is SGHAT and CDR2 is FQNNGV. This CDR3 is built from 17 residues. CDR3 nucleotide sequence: TGTGCCAGCAGCTTAGATCCCCCCAGCGGGAGACCAAATGAGCAGTTCTTC. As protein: CASSLDPPSGRPNEQFF.

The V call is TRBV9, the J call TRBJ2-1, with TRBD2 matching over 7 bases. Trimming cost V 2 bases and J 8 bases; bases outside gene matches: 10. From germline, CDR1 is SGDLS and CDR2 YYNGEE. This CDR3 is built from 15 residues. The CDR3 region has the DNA TGTGCCAGCAGCGTGGGGGGGACTCCTTGGGATGAGCAGTTCTTC. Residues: CASSVGGTPWDEQFF.

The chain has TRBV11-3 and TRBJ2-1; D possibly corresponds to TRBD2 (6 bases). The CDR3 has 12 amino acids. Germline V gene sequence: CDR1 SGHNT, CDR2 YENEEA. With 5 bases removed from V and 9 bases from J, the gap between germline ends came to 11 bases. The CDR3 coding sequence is TGTGCCAGCAGCCGCAGGACTATTGAGCAGTTCTTC. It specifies CASSRRTIEQFF.

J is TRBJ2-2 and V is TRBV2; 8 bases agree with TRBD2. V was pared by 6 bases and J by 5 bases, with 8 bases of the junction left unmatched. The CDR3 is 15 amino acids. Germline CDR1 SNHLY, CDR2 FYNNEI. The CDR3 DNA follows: TGTGCCAGCAGGGCCGGACTAGCCCGTACCGGGGAGCTGTTTTTT. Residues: CASRAGLARTGELFF.

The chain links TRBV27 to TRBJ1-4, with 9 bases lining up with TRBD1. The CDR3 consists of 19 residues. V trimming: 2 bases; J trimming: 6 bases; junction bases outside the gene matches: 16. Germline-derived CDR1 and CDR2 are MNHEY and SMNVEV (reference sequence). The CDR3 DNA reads TGTGCCAGCAGTTTAACGCTACCCTCTAAGACAGGGGGGTATGAAAAACTGTTTTTT. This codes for CASSLTLPSKTGGYEKLFF.

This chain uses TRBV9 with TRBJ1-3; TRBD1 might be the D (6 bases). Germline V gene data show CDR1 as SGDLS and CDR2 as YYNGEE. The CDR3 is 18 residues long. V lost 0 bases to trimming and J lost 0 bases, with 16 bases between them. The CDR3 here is CASSVATGTVFSGNTIYF. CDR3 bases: TGTGCCAGCAGCGTAGCTACAGGGACGGTCTTCTCTGGAAACACCATATATTTT.

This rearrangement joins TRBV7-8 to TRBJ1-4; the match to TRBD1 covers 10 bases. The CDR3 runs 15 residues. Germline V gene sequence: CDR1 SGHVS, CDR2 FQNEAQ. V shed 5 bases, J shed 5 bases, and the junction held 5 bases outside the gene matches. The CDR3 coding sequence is TGTGCCAGCAGCCCGCGGACAGGGGGGAATGAAAAACTGTTTTTT. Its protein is CASSPRTGGNEKLFF.

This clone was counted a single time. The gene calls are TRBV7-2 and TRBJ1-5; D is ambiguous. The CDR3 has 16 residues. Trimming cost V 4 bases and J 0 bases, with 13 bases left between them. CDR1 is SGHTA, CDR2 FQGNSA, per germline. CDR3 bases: TGTGCCAGCAGCTCCCAGCGAGTCCTTAGCAATCAGCCCCAGCATTTT. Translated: CASSSQRVLSNQPQHF.

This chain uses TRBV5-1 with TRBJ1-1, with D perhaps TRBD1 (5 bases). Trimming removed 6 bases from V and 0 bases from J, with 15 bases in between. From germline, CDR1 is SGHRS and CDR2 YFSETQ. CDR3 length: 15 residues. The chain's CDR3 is CASKSGGGMNTEAFF. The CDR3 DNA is TGCGCCAGCAAATCGGGGGGTGGGATGAACACTGAAGCTTTCTTT.

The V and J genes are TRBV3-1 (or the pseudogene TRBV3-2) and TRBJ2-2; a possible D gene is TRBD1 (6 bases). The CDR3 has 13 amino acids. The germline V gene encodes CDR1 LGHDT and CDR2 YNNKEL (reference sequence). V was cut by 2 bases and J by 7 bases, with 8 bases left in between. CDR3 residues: CASSQLQGGELFF. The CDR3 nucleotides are TGTGCCAGCAGCCAACTACAGGGCGGGGAGCTGTTTTTT.

CDR3 protein: CASSPRSTGKGATEAFF. In DNA form, the CDR3 reads TGTGCCAGCTCACCGAGATCAACAGGGAAAGGAGCGACTGAAGCTTTCTTT. The V gene is TRBV18, the J gene TRBJ1-1; a possible D gene is TRBD1 (6 bases). Germline CDR1 KGHSH, CDR2 LQKENI. This CDR3 is 17 amino acids long. V shed 3 bases and J shed 5 bases, with 22 bases lying between them.

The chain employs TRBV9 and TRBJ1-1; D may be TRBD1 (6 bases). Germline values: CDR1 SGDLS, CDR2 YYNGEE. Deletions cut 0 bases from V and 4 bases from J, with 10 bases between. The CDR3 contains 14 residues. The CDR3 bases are TGTGCCAGCAGCGTAGTACAGGGCGGCACTGAAGCTTTCTTT. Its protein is CASSVVQGGTEAFF.

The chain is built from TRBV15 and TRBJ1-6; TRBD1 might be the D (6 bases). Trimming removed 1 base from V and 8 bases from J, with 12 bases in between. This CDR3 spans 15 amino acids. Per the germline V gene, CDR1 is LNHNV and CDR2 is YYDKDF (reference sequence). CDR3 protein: CATSRAGESDSPLHF. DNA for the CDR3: TGTGCCACCAGCAGAGCAGGGGAGTCCGATTCACCCCTCCACTTT. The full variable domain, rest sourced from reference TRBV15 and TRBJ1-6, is DAMVIQNPRYQVTQFGKPVTLSCSQTLNHNVMYWYQQKSSQAPKLLFHYYDKDFNNEADTPDNFQSRRPNTSFCFLDIRSPGLGDTAMYLCATSRAGESDSPLHFGNGTRLTVT.

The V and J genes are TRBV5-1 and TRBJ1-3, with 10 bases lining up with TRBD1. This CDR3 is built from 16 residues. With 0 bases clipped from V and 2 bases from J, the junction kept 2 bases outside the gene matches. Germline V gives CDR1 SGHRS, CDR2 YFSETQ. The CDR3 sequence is CASSLDGTGAGNTIYF. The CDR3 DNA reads TGCGCCAGCAGCTTGGACGGGACAGGGGCTGGAAACACCATATATTTT.

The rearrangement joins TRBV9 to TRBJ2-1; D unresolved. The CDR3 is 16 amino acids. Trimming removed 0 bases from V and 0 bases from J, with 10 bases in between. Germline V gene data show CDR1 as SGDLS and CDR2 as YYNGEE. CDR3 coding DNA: TGTGCCAGCAGCGTAGGACTTTTTCTCTCCTACAATGAGCAGTTCTTC. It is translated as CASSVGLFLSYNEQFF.

CDR3 protein: CAWSVRQGARVNYGYTF. The CDR3, as DNA: TGTGCCTGGAGTGTAAGGCAGGGGGCGCGGGTAAACTATGGCTACACCTTC. The V and J genes are TRBV30 and TRBJ1-2; TRBD1 matches at 8 bases. Germline values: CDR1 GTSNPN, CDR2 SVGIG (reference sequence). The J segment lost 2 bases and the V segment lost 0 bases, leaving 11 bases of the junction unmatched. This CDR3 is 17 amino acids long.

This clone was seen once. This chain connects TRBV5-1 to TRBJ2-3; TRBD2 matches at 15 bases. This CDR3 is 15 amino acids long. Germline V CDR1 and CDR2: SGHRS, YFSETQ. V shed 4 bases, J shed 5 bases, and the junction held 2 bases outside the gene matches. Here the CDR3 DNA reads TGCGCCAGCAGCGGGACTAGCGGGGGGTTAGATACGCAGTATTTT. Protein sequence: CASSGTSGGLDTQYF.

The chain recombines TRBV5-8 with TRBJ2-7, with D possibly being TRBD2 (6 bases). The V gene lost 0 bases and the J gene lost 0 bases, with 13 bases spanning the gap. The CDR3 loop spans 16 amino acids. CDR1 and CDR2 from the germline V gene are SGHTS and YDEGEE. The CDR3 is CASSLDTGGVSYEQYF. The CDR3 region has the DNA TGTGCCAGCAGCTTGGACACAGGAGGGGTCTCCTACGAGCAGTACTTC.

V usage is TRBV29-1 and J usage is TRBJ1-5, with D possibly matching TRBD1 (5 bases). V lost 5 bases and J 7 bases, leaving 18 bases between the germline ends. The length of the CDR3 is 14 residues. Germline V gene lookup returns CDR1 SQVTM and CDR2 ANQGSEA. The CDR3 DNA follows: TGCAGCGTTTCCGGAGGGCAGGGTGAACAGCCCCAGCATTTT. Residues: CSVSGGQGEQPQHF.

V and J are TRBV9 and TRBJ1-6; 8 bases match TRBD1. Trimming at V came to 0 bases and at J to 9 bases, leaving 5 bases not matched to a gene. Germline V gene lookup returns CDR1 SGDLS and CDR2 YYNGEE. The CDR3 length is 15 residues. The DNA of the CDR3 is TGTGCCAGCAGCGTAGGACAGGGGAGGAGTTCACCCCTCCACTTT. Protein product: CASSVGQGRSSPLHF.

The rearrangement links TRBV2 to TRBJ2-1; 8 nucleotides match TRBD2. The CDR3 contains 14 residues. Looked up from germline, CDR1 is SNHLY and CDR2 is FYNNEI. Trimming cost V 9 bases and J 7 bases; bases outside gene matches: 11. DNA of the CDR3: TGTGCCAGGCAAACGGGGGGGCCCTCTAATGAGCAGTTCTTC. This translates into CARQTGGPSNEQFF.

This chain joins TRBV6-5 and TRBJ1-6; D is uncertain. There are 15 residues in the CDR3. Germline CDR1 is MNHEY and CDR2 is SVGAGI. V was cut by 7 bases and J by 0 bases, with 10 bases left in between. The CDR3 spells CASTHGLSYNSPLHF. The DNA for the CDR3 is TGTGCCAGCACCCACGGACTCTCCTATAATTCACCCCTCCACTTT.